The 32 T cell receptor beta chains reported below all come from one sample, sequenced in a study of identical twins. From the 5' RACE reads, TCRdb called clonotypes with MiXCR, one entry per CDR3 protein. This table has a few hundred thousand distinct CDR3 sequences, roughly 8.6% appearing once. These data were also filed under a second study, of yellow fever vaccine responses in identical twins.

The material sequenced was memory (CD45RO+) T cells sorted from blood. These receptor sequences come from a woman aged 18-29 years in good health.

This clonotype has only a few counts. This sequence joins TRBV11-3 and TRBJ1-2, with D possibly being TRBD1 (5 bases). The CDR3 runs 12 residues. V was pared by 5 bases and J by 8 bases, with 12 bases between. CDR1 SGHNT and CDR2 YENEEA come from the germline V gene. The CDR3 nucleotides are TGTGCCAGCAGCGAAGGGGTAGGCGGCTACACCTTC. Protein product: CASSEGVGGYTF. The full variable domain, in which reference TRBV11-3 and TRBJ1-2 provide the parts outside the CDR3, is EAGVVQSPRYKIIEKKQPVAFWCNPISGHNTLYWYLQNLGQGPELLIRYENEEAVDDSQLPKDRFSAERLKGVDSTLKIQPAELGDSAVYLCASSEGVGGYTFGSGTRLTVV.

This clonotype was found many times. The V gene is TRBV3-1, the J gene TRBJ2-5; no definite D call. Germline CDR1 and CDR2: LGHDT and YNNKEL (reference sequence). V was clipped by 3 bases and J by 8 bases, with 13 bases between them. The CDR3 loop spans 13 amino acids. CDR3: CASSQNPSPTQYF. The DNA of the CDR3 is TGTGCCAGCAGCCAGAATCCCAGCCCAACCCAGTACTTC.

This rearrangement joins TRBV6-1 to TRBJ2-4; 7 bases line up with TRBD1. The CDR3 extends over 18 amino acids. J lost 1 base, V lost 8 bases, and 17 bases had no gene match. Looked up from germline, CDR1 is MNHNS and CDR2 is SASEGT. The CDR3: CASATDRANFIAKNIQYF. CDR3 in DNA: TGTGCCAGCGCCACAGACAGGGCAAATTTTATTGCCAAAAACATTCAGTACTTC.

This clonotype was counted only a few times. The chain has TRBV7-2 and TRBJ1-2; TRBD1 matches at 9 bases. The CDR3 covers 15 residues. Trimming took 3 bases from V and 14 from J; bases not matched to a gene: 16. CDR1 is SGHTA and CDR2 is FQGNSA in the germline V gene. CDR3 loop: CASSFVPGQGIEYTF. The CDR3 DNA follows: TGTGCCAGCAGCTTCGTACCGGGACAGGGTATAGAGTATACCTTC.

This clonotype was detected ten times or more. The chain carries TRBV3-1 and TRBJ2-7; D is possibly TRBD1 (6 bases). The germline V gene has CDR1 LGHDT and CDR2 YNNKEL (reference sequence). This CDR3 region has 14 residues. Trimming took 4 bases from V and 0 from J, leaving 10 bases between them. The CDR3 DNA reads TGTGCCAGCAGCCCCCAGACAGGCTCCTACGAGCAGTACTTC. Its protein is CASSPQTGSYEQYF.

V gene TRBV18 combines with J gene TRBJ2-1; tentative D call: TRBD2 (5 bases). The CDR3 loop spans 15 amino acids. Germline assignment: CDR1 KGHSH and CDR2 LQKENI. V lost 3 bases to trimming and J lost 0 bases, with 9 bases between them. The CDR3 sequence: CASSPGEGSYNEQFF. In DNA, the CDR3 is TGTGCCAGCTCACCGGGAGAGGGCTCCTACAATGAGCAGTTCTTC.

This clonotype was observed many times. The chain joins TRBV28 to TRBJ2-1, with a possible D match to TRBD2 (6 bases). The CDR3 length is 13 residues. Germline-derived CDR1 and CDR2 are MDHEN and SYDVKM. Trimming cost V 2 bases and J 9 bases, with 11 bases left between them. CDR3: CASSLGGAAEQFF. CDR3 bases: TGTGCCAGCAGTTTAGGAGGGGCTGCTGAGCAGTTCTTC.

This clonotype was counted between two and nine times. This chain connects TRBV6-1 to TRBJ2-7, with 9 bases identical to TRBD1. V shed 5 bases, J shed 3 bases, and the junction held 2 bases outside the gene matches. The CDR3 runs 13 residues. Germline CDR1 reads MNHNS; CDR2 reads SASEGT. CDR3 residues: CASSPDRGYEQYV. The CDR3 coding sequence is TGTGCCAGCAGTCCGGACAGGGGCTACGAGCAGTACGTC.

The chain couples TRBV7-9 to TRBJ2-1; D is perhaps TRBD2 (7 bases). Germline V gives CDR1 SEHNR, CDR2 FQNEAQ (reference sequence). The CDR3 consists of 14 residues. The CDR3 nucleotides are TGTGCAGTGGATGGGGGGGCATCCTACAATGAGCAGTTCTTC. It translates to CAVDGGASYNEQFF.

V and J are TRBV6-5 and TRBJ2-2, with 7 bases matching TRBD2. CDR1 MNHEY and CDR2 SVGAGI come from the germline V gene. V lost 2 bases to trimming and J lost 6 bases; unmatched junction nucleotides: 15. The CDR3 totals 18 residues. The CDR3, as DNA: TGTGCCAGCAGTTACCCTAGAGCGGGGAGTTTATCGCCCGGGGAGCTGTTTTTT. Residues: CASSYPRAGSLSPGELFF.

The chain joins TRBV9 to TRBJ2-4; no firm D call. Trimming took off 1 base at V and 8 bases at J, with 10 bases between the two ends. Germline V gene lookup returns CDR1 SGDLS and CDR2 YYNGEE. There are 13 residues in the CDR3. This CDR3 reads CASSVTPGDIQYF. The CDR3 DNA sequence: TGTGCCAGCAGCGTAACCCCTGGGGACATTCAGTACTTC.

In this sample, this clonotype turned up many times. The chain employs TRBV12-3 or TRBV12-4 and TRBJ2-3; D remains ambiguous. The CDR3 has 13 amino acids. Trimming removed 1 base from V and 10 bases from J, with 12 bases in between. The CDR3 sequence is CASSLEVASSQYF. The CDR3 DNA follows: TGTGCCAGCAGTTTAGAGGTGGCTAGTTCGCAGTATTTT.

This clonotype was seen only a few times. V and J are TRBV6-1 and TRBJ1-4; D is perhaps TRBD1 (6 bases). The CDR3 runs to 14 residues. Trimming shortened V by 4 bases and J by 5 bases, and 11 bases separated the two germline ends. The germline CDR1 and CDR2 sequences are MNHNS and SASEGT. As DNA, the CDR3 is TGTGCCAGCAGTGGGACAGCTTCCAATGAAAAACTGTTTTTT. Translation: CASSGTASNEKLFF.

This clonotype was seen a few times. The DNA of the CDR3 is TGTGCCAGCAGCCAGGAAGACAGGGCCGACTATGGCTACACCTTC. Protein product: CASSQEDRADYGYTF. The chain couples TRBV4-2 to TRBJ1-2; 7 bases are shared with TRBD1. J was trimmed by 3 bases and V by 3 bases; bases with no gene match: 7. The germline gives CDR1 LGHNA, CDR2 YNFKEQ. The CDR3 contains 15 residues.

CDR3 amino acids: CASSLDRGNGYTF. As DNA, the CDR3 is TGTGCCAGCAGCCTCGACAGGGGCAATGGCTACACCTTC. This chain uses TRBV7-8 with TRBJ1-2; 8 bases are a match to TRBD1. Trimming removed 5 bases from V and 6 bases from J; junction bases left unmatched: 5. Germline CDR1 and CDR2: SGHVS and FQNEAQ. The CDR3 length is 13 residues. The complete variable domain, with remaining parts taken from reference TRBV7-8 and TRBJ1-2, reads GAGVSQSPRYKVAKRGQDVALRCDPISGHVSLFWYQQALGQGPEFLTYFQNEAQLDKSGLPSDRFFAERPEGSVSTLKIQRTQQEDSAVYLCASSLDRGNGYTFGSGTRLTVV.

This clonotype was observed many times. V is TRBV7-9 and J is TRBJ2-3; 10 nucleotides line up with TRBD1. Germline CDR1 and CDR2: SEHNR and FQNEAQ (reference sequence). This CDR3 region has 17 residues. J gave up 1 base and V 5 bases, and 9 bases lay outside the gene matches. For the CDR3, the DNA is TGTGCCAGCAGCCCAGACAGGGGGCAGGAGGGCACAGATACGCAGTATTTT. Protein product: CASSPDRGQEGTDTQYF.

This clonotype was counted many times. The J gene is TRBJ2-1, the V gene TRBV4-2; 11 nucleotides line up with TRBD2. J gave up 4 bases and V 2 bases, and 4 bases lay outside the gene matches. The CDR3 extends over 16 amino acids. CDR1 and CDR2 from the germline V gene are LGHNA and YNFKEQ. The CDR3 here is CASSQHSGGEYNEQFF. The DNA of the CDR3 is TGTGCCAGCAGCCAACATAGCGGGGGGGAATACAATGAGCAGTTCTTC.

The gene calls are TRBV7-9 and TRBJ2-1; D remains unclear. Germline loops: CDR1 SEHNR, CDR2 FQNEAQ (reference sequence). V lost 3 bases to trimming and J lost 6 bases, with 12 bases between them. The CDR3 runs to 14 residues. The CDR3 loop reads CASSLVDLVNEQFF. The CDR3 DNA sequence: TGTGCCAGCAGCTTGGTCGATCTCGTCAATGAGCAGTTCTTC.

This clonotype has more than one count but fewer than ten. This rearrangement joins TRBV5-1 to TRBJ2-1; 8 nucleotides line up with TRBD2. Trimming removed 0 bases from V and 2 bases from J; junction bases left unmatched: 7. This CDR3 contains 17 residues. Per the germline V gene, CDR1 is SGHRS and CDR2 is YFSETQ. Here the CDR3 reads CASSLDGSGAAYNEQFF. The CDR3, as DNA: TGCGCCAGCAGCTTGGATGGTAGCGGGGCGGCCTACAATGAGCAGTTCTTC.

This clonotype was seen only a few times. V is TRBV5-1 and J is TRBJ1-1, with D possibly TRBD1 on 6 matching bases. The germline V and J ends were trimmed by 1 base and 3 bases, with 13 bases remaining between them. CDR3 length equals 15 residues. Germline CDR1 SGHRS, CDR2 YFSETQ. The CDR3 sequence is CASSLLPGEDTEAFF. CDR3 DNA: TGCGCCAGCAGCTTGTTGCCAGGGGAGGACACTGAAGCTTTCTTT.

This clonotype was picked up many times. The chain links TRBV6-2 or TRBV6-3 to TRBJ2-3, with D tentatively TRBD2 (5 bases). Germline V gene lookup returns CDR1 MNHEY and CDR2 SVGEGT. There are 12 residues in the CDR3. V shed 6 bases and J shed 6 bases, with 10 bases lying between them. This CDR3 is CASRTKPDTQYF. CDR3 nucleotides: TGTGCCAGCAGGACTAAGCCCGATACGCAGTATTTT.

The rearrangement uses TRBV2 and TRBJ2-5, with 8 bases aligning to TRBD2. V shed 6 bases, J shed 5 bases, and the junction held 11 bases outside the gene matches. The CDR3 is 15 amino acids. Germline assignment: CDR1 SNHLY and CDR2 FYNNEI. The CDR3 spells CASSGGGGRKETQYF. The CDR3 nucleotides read TGTGCCAGCAGCGGCGGGGGCGGGAGGAAGGAGACCCAGTACTTC.

The rearrangement joins TRBV25-1 to TRBJ2-7, with TRBD2 as a possible D gene (6 bases). This CDR3 spans 15 amino acids. The V and J ends lost 2 bases and 4 bases respectively, with 15 bases between them. Germline CDR1 is MGHDK and CDR2 is SYGVNS. CDR3 residues: CASSEDRRGRYEQYF. CDR3 DNA: TGTGCCAGCAGTGAAGATAGGAGGGGCCGGTACGAGCAGTACTTC.

This chain connects TRBV7-9 to TRBJ2-7; a weak D match, TRBD2 (6 bases). The CDR3 contains 14 residues. The V and J ends lost 1 base and 0 bases respectively, with 7 bases between them. Germline lookup yields CDR1 SEHNR and CDR2 FQNEAQ (reference sequence). CDR3 nucleotides: TGTGCCAGCAGCTTAGACGGGAGCTCCTACGAGCAGTACTTC. Amino acids: CASSLDGSSYEQYF.

Ten or more counts support this clonotype. The rearrangement links TRBV25-1 to TRBJ1-2, with 10 bases aligning to TRBD1. The CDR3 spans 14 residues. The V segment lost 5 bases and the J segment 8 bases; nucleotides outside the gene matches: 8. Per germline, CDR1 MGHDK and CDR2 SYGVNS. The CDR3 loop is CASSPRQGARGYTF. The DNA of the CDR3 is TGTGCCAGCAGTCCCCGACAGGGGGCGCGCGGCTACACCTTC.

This rearrangement joins TRBV6-2 or TRBV6-3 to TRBJ2-5, with a possible D match to TRBD2 (5 bases). The CDR3 has 15 amino acids. The germline V and J ends were trimmed by 5 bases and 5 bases, with 18 bases remaining between them. CDR1 and CDR2 from the germline V gene are MNHEY and SVGEGT. CDR3 coding DNA: TGTGCCAGCAGTCTCGGACTCGCTAATTTCGAGACCCAGTACTTC. This sequence encodes CASSLGLANFETQYF.

The chain carries TRBV2 and TRBJ2-2, with TRBD1 matching over 8 bases. This CDR3 region has 15 residues. Trimming at V came to 8 bases and at J to 2 bases, leaving 7 bases not matched to a gene. The V gene's germline CDR1 is SNHLY and CDR2 FYNNEI. The CDR3 DNA reads TGTGCCAGCTACCAGGGACAGGCAAACACCGGGGAGCTGTTTTTT. Its protein is CASYQGQANTGELFF. Complete variable domain (other parts from reference TRBV2 and TRBJ2-2): EPEVTQTPSHQVTQMGQEVILRCVPISNHLYFYWYRQILGQKVEFLVSFYNNEISEKSEIFDDQFSVERPDGSNFTLKIRSTKLEDSAMYFCASYQGQANTGELFFGEGSRLTVL.

This clonotype was picked up many times. This rearrangement joins TRBV12-3 or TRBV12-4 to TRBJ1-1; D might be TRBD1 (5 bases). Trimming shortened V by 7 bases and J by 6 bases, and 27 bases separated the two germline ends. This CDR3 comprises 17 residues. CDR3 in amino acids: CASTSRRGRHLFAEAFF. CDR3 coding DNA: TGTGCCAGCACTTCAAGAAGGGGACGCCACCTTTTCGCTGAAGCTTTCTTT.

This clonotype was observed at least ten times. This chain uses TRBV10-3 with TRBJ2-1; TRBD2 might be the D (5 bases). Per the germline V gene, CDR1 is ENHRY and CDR2 is SYGVKD. This CDR3 comprises 14 residues. The V gene lost 3 bases and the J gene lost 8 bases, with 14 bases spanning the gap. The CDR3 coding sequence is TGTGCCATCAGTGAAGGGAGCGATTTTGATGAGCAGTTCTTC. Its translation is CAISEGSDFDEQFF.

V is TRBV5-1 and J is TRBJ1-1; D is ambiguous. With 5 bases removed from V and 0 bases from J, the gap between germline ends came to 11 bases. Germline loops: CDR1 SGHRS, CDR2 YFSETQ. There are 14 residues in the CDR3. The CDR3 bases are TGCGCCAGCAGGGACGAACGGCTGAACACTGAAGCTTTCTTT. As protein: CASRDERLNTEAFF.

This clonotype has at least ten counts. A read error may account for a junction end that differs from germline. V is TRBV12-3 or TRBV12-4 and J is TRBJ2-7, with D maybe TRBD2 (5 bases). The CDR3 is made up of 13 amino acids. The CDR3 sequence is CASSVASSYEQYF. DNA for the CDR3: TGTGCCAGCAGTGTAGCGTCTTCATACGAGCAGTACTTC.

The chain joins TRBV7-6 to TRBJ2-7, with D perhaps TRBD2 (6 bases). This CDR3 has 14 residues. Germline lookup yields CDR1 SGHVS and CDR2 FNYEAQ. V lost 1 base to trimming and J lost 3 bases, with 10 bases between them. The CDR3 DNA sequence: TGTGCCAGCAGCTTAGACGGGAGCTTCTACGAGCAGTACTTC. It specifies CASSLDGSFYEQYF.